These 32 T cell receptor beta chains were sequenced from one sample in a study of vaccination and CD4 T cells after COVID-19. Once obtained from cultured CD4+ T cells, the DNA was sequenced using the Oncomine TCR Beta short-read assay. TCRdb fed the PCR reads into MiXCR, producing one record per CDR3 protein. The sample contains 8,800 or so distinct CDR3 sequences, less than 65% of which appear only once. Treatment meaning: roughly 10-day PBMC culture with coronavirus spike peptide pools or control peptides (ViraFEST assay). Antigen specificity for these receptors is unknown. Specimen: cultured CD4+ T cells from blood, collected after SARS-CoV-2 vaccination. These receptors were collected from a human donor with COVID-19.

The chain joins TRBV11-3 to TRBJ1-2; possible D gene TRBD1, 5 bases. The ends were cut back, 0 bases at V and 5 bases at J, with 13 bases in the middle. This CDR3 spans 15 amino acids. Germline CDR1 reads SGHNT; CDR2 reads YENEEA. CDR3: CASSLDGGEIYGYTF. The CDR3 bases are TGTGCCAGCAGCTTAGATGGAGGGGAAATATATGGCTACACCTTC.

J is TRBJ2-5 and V is TRBV19; 8 nucleotides agree with TRBD1. The germline V gene has CDR1 LNHDA and CDR2 SQIVND (reference sequence). The CDR3 consists of 14 residues. V dropped 6 bases and J dropped 4; count of bases not matched to a gene: 7. In nucleotides, the CDR3 is TGTGCCAGTAGAAATTCAGGGGGCGGAGAGACCCAGTACTTC. The encoded protein is CASRNSGGGETQYF.

This rearrangement joins TRBV6-2 or TRBV6-3 to TRBJ2-3; D unclear. In germline, CDR1 is MNHEY, CDR2 SVGEGT. CDR3 length equals 14 residues. V was pared by 1 base and J by 4 bases, with 9 bases between. Here the CDR3 DNA reads TGTGCCAGCAGTTACTTTTCCTCCGCAGATACGCAGTATTTT. Protein product: CASSYFSSADTQYF.

The CDR3 is CSVGNRGANQPQHF. DNA for the CDR3: TGCAGCGTCGGGAACAGGGGTGCAAATCAGCCCCAGCATTTT. The V call is TRBV29-1, the J call TRBJ1-5; 7 nucleotides align to TRBD1. Germline-derived CDR1 and CDR2 are SQVTM and ANQGSEA. After removal of 6 bases from V and 4 bases from J, the junction contained 9 bases not matched to a gene. CDR3 length: 14 residues.

This clonotype was seen more than once but under ten times. The rearrangement links TRBV7-2 to TRBJ1-5; possible D gene TRBD1, 5 bases. Germline lookup yields CDR1 SGHTA and CDR2 FQGNSA. V was pared by 5 bases and J by 1 base, with 12 bases between. CDR3 length equals 15 residues. As DNA, the CDR3 is TGTGCCAGCAGCGCGGGACTCGGAAGCAATCAGCCCCAGCATTTT. Protein: CASSAGLGSNQPQHF.

V and J are TRBV28 and TRBJ2-7, with TRBD1 matching over 8 bases. Germline lookup yields CDR1 MDHEN and CDR2 SYDVKM. This CDR3 is 19 amino acids long. Trimming took 2 bases from V and 2 from J; bases not matched to a gene: 17. The CDR3 protein is CASSLPENLLPRGPYEQYF. The CDR3 nucleotides are TGTGCCAGCAGTTTACCCGAAAACCTGTTACCCAGGGGGCCCTACGAGCAGTACTTC. Filled out from reference TRBV28 and TRBJ2-7, the complete variable domain reads DVKVTQSSRYLVKRTGEKVFLECVQDMDHENMFWYRQDPGLGLRLIYFSYDVKMKEKGDIPEGYSVSREKKERFSLILESASTNQTSMYLCASSLPENLLPRGPYEQYFGPGTRLTVT.

V usage is TRBV6-2 or TRBV6-3 and J usage is TRBJ2-1; D perhaps matches TRBD2 (5 bases). Trimming left V 6 bases short and J 0 bases short, with 9 bases between. Germline V gene sequence: CDR1 MNHEY, CDR2 SVGEGT. The CDR3 spans 14 residues. The DNA of the CDR3 is TGTGCCAGCAGAACCGGAGGCTCCTACAATGAGCAGTTCTTC. It is translated as CASRTGGSYNEQFF.

The gene calls are TRBV6-1 and TRBJ1-5, with unresolved D. V dropped 2 bases and J dropped 6 bases, with 11 bases sitting between them. Germline lookup yields CDR1 MNHNS and CDR2 SASEGT. This CDR3 contains 14 residues. The CDR3 sequence is CASSEWNTRQPQHF. The CDR3 region has the DNA TGTGCCAGCAGTGAATGGAATACTCGTCAGCCCCAGCATTTT.

The chain recombines TRBV6-1 with TRBJ1-2; D uncertain. In germline, CDR1 is MNHNS, CDR2 SASEGT. The germline V and J ends were trimmed by 6 bases and 4 bases, with 9 bases remaining between them. The CDR3 has 12 amino acids. The CDR3 DNA follows: TGTGCCAGCAGCCCGGGCAGCTATGGCTACACCTTC. Translation: CASSPGSYGYTF.

V usage is TRBV12-3 or TRBV12-4 and J usage is TRBJ1-5, with D tentatively TRBD1 (5 bases). V was trimmed by 7 bases and J by 5 bases, leaving 18 bases between them. The CDR3 is 15 amino acids. The CDR3 DNA follows: TGTGCCAGCATCCCGGGGGGGGAGCGGGATCAGCCCCAGCATTTT. Encoded protein: CASIPGGERDQPQHF.

This clonotype was seen a handful of times. The chain recombines TRBV6-1 with TRBJ2-2; the D is unclear. CDR3 length: 13 amino acids. Germline-derived CDR1 and CDR2 are MNHNS and SASEGT. Trimming shortened V by 4 bases and J by 11 bases, and 14 bases separated the two germline ends. CDR3 in amino acids: CASSAHALPELFF. CDR3 DNA: TGTGCCAGCAGTGCTCATGCCCTGCCCGAGCTGTTTTTT.

This clonotype was detected only a few times. The chain links TRBV7-2 to TRBJ2-5, with TRBD1 as a possible D gene (6 bases). V dropped 1 base and J dropped 5 bases, with 14 bases sitting between them. Per the germline V gene, CDR1 is SGHTA and CDR2 is FQGNSA. The CDR3 totals 15 residues. CDR3 DNA sequence: TGTGCCAGCAGCTTAGATGGGCAGGGGTGGGAGACCCAGTACTTC. Its protein product is CASSLDGQGWETQYF.

The V and J genes are TRBV20-1 and TRBJ1-5; D gene unclear. The CDR3 is 14 amino acids. V lost 4 bases to trimming and J lost 7 bases, with 17 bases between them. CDR1 and CDR2 from the germline V gene are DFQATT and SNEGSKA (reference sequence). CDR3 protein: CSANAVNPGQPQHF. The CDR3 DNA is TGCAGTGCTAACGCAGTCAACCCTGGGCAGCCCCAGCATTTT.

This clonotype was detected a few times. The J gene is TRBJ2-5, the V gene TRBV18; the D is unclear. The V gene's germline CDR1 is KGHSH and CDR2 LQKENI. This CDR3 contains 11 residues. V was pared by 6 bases and J by 3 bases, with 5 bases between. The CDR3 sequence: CASSKEETQYF. The CDR3 region has the DNA TGTGCCAGCTCGAAAGAAGAGACCCAGTACTTC.

This sequence joins TRBV24-1 and TRBJ2-1; possibly TRBD2 for D (6 bases). Trimming took 4 bases from V and 6 from J, leaving 6 bases between them. The germline CDR1 and CDR2 sequences are KGHDR and SFDVKD. This CDR3 region has 12 residues. CDR3 DNA: TGTGCCACCAGTGAGGGACTCAATGAGCAGTTCTTC. Amino acid sequence: CATSEGLNEQFF.

This clonotype was detected a few times. V and J are TRBV20-1 and TRBJ2-3, with 14 bases aligning to TRBD2. The V gene's germline CDR1 is DFQATT and CDR2 SNEGSKA (reference sequence). V was clipped by 8 bases and J by 2 bases; unmatched bases: 9. The CDR3 contains 16 residues. CDR3 amino acids: CSQGGGLAGVTDTQYF. The CDR3 nucleotides read TGCAGTCAAGGGGGGGGACTAGCGGGGGTCACAGATACGCAGTATTTT.

This clonotype appeared a few times. CDR3 DNA sequence: TGTGCCAGCAGCTCGATGACAGGGAATTATGGCTACACCTTC. It codes for CASSSMTGNYGYTF. The gene calls are TRBV11-2 and TRBJ1-2; 7 bases are shared with TRBD1. Germline CDR1 SGHAT, CDR2 FQNNGV. V was pared by 4 bases and J by 5 bases, with 7 bases of the junction left unmatched. The CDR3 is 14 amino acids.

In its sample, this clonotype was seen once. V gene TRBV11-1 combines with J gene TRBJ2-1; a possible D gene is TRBD1 (6 bases). The CDR3 consists of 19 residues. Germline lookup yields CDR1 SGHAT and CDR2 FQDESV (reference sequence). V was shortened by 5 bases and J by 0 bases, with 23 bases between the two germline ends. The CDR3 is CASSPQGSWRFGSYNEQFF. The CDR3 nucleotides read TGTGCCAGCAGCCCCCAGGGGTCTTGGCGGTTCGGCTCCTACAATGAGCAGTTCTTC.

The rearrangement joins TRBV12-3 or TRBV12-4 to TRBJ2-5; D is unclear. Trimming removed 0 bases from V and 7 bases from J, with 6 bases in between. There are 12 residues in the CDR3. The CDR3 loop is CASSLAGWTQYF. The CDR3 bases are TGTGCCAGCAGTTTAGCAGGGTGGACCCAGTACTTC.

The V gene is TRBV10-3, the J gene TRBJ1-1; no clear D. Germline V gene sequence: CDR1 ENHRY, CDR2 SYGVKD. The CDR3 sequence is 14 residues long. With 4 bases removed from V and 4 bases from J, the gap between germline ends came to 13 bases. CDR3 amino acids: CAISAQERGTEAFF. In nucleotides, the CDR3 is TGTGCCATCAGTGCCCAGGAAAGAGGCACTGAAGCTTTCTTT.

V gene TRBV30 combines with J gene TRBJ2-7; 7 bases map to TRBD1. V shed 5 bases, J shed 0 bases, and the junction held 1 base outside the gene matches. CDR3 length: 12 residues. CDR1 and CDR2 from the germline V gene are GTSNPN and SVGIG (reference sequence). The CDR3 is CAWDRDSYEQYF. The CDR3 DNA is TGTGCCTGGGACAGGGACTCCTACGAGCAGTACTTC.

The rearrangement links TRBV27 to TRBJ2-2, with D possibly matching TRBD2 (5 bases). Between the trimmed V and J ends, which lost 3 bases and 4 bases, there was a span of 15 bases. Germline CDR1 MNHEY, CDR2 SMNVEV (reference sequence). The CDR3 totals 16 residues. The CDR3 reads CASSFHLEAVTGELFF. DNA for the CDR3: TGTGCCAGCAGTTTTCACCTGGAGGCGGTCACCGGGGAGCTGTTTTTT.

The chain uses TRBV25-1 and TRBJ1-6, with a tentative D call TRBD1 (6 bases). Germline loops: CDR1 MGHDK, CDR2 SYGVNS. V lost 4 bases and J 7 bases, leaving 11 bases between the germline ends. This CDR3 region has 14 residues. CDR3 region: CASSGTGRNSPLHF. In DNA, the CDR3 is TGTGCCAGCAGTGGAACAGGGCGGAATTCACCCCTCCACTTT.

The chain joins TRBV11-2 to TRBJ2-3; no definite D call. CDR1 and CDR2 (germline): SGHAT, FQNNGV. V shed 1 base and J shed 4 bases, with 0 bases lying between them. The CDR3 is 11 amino acids. The CDR3 protein is CASSLADTQYF. The DNA of the CDR3 is TGTGCCAGCAGCTTAGCAGATACGCAGTATTTT.

DNA of the CDR3: TGTGCCAGCAGTAGCCTCCGGGGTAGGAGTTCACCCCTCCACTTT. The encoded protein is CASSSLRGRSSPLHF. The chain carries TRBV28 and TRBJ1-6, with D uncertain. This CDR3 contains 15 residues. Germline assignment: CDR1 MDHEN and CDR2 SYDVKM. V lost 5 bases and J 9 bases, leaving 17 bases between the germline ends.

This clonotype turned up a few times. The chain links TRBV7-8 to TRBJ1-1; no clear D gene. V lost 5 bases and J lost 1, with 11 bases in between. Germline lookup yields CDR1 SGHVS and CDR2 FQNEAQ. CDR3 length: 14 residues. CDR3 bases: TGTGCCAGCAGCCTGGAGAACCCGAACACTGAAGCTTTCTTT. Translation gives CASSLENPNTEAFF.

This rearrangement joins TRBV7-9 to TRBJ2-2; D unresolved. CDR1 and CDR2 from the germline V gene are SEHNR and FQNEAQ (reference sequence). This CDR3 region has 14 residues. V lost 0 bases to trimming and J lost 3 bases, with 5 bases between them. CDR3 coding DNA: TGTGCCAGCAGCTTAGCCACCGACACCGGGGAGCTGTTTTTT. It encodes CASSLATDTGELFF.

The chain joins TRBV6-1 to TRBJ2-1, with no clear D. V lost 6 bases, J lost 9 bases, and 12 bases lay in between. Looked up from germline, CDR1 is MNHNS and CDR2 is SASEGT. This CDR3 is built from 12 residues. The chain's CDR3 is CASSRIGSEQFF. Written as DNA, the CDR3 is TGTGCCAGCAGCCGCATCGGGTCTGAGCAGTTCTTC.

The chain joins TRBV6-5 to TRBJ2-1, with 7 nucleotides matching TRBD1. This CDR3 comprises 17 residues. In germline, CDR1 is MNHEY, CDR2 SVGAGI. V lost 0 bases to trimming and J lost 2 bases; unmatched junction nucleotides: 7. CDR3 residues: CASSYSAGRGTYNEQFF. CDR3 bases: TGTGCCAGCAGTTACTCTGCTGGCAGGGGGACCTACAATGAGCAGTTCTTC.

The rearrangement joins TRBV6-1 to TRBJ1-3, with 9 bases lining up with TRBD1. Trimming took 2 bases from V and 10 from J; bases not matched to a gene: 6. The CDR3 runs to 14 residues. Germline V lookup: CDR1 MNHNS, CDR2 SASEGT. The CDR3 region has the DNA TGTGCCAGCAGTGAATCCGGGACAGGGAAGACCATATATTTT. It encodes CASSESGTGKTIYF.

This clonotype was seen only a few times. Written as DNA, the CDR3 is TGCAGTGCGGGGGGAGTGAGGGTGAACACTGAAGCTTTCTTT. Protein product: CSAGGVRVNTEAFF. V and J are TRBV20-1 and TRBJ1-1; D may be TRBD1 (5 bases). The CDR3 length is 14 residues. CDR1 and CDR2 (germline): DFQATT, SNEGSKA (reference sequence). The V and J ends lost 6 bases and 0 bases respectively, with 14 bases between them.

A few counts support this clonotype. CDR3 DNA: TGCAGTGCTAGTAACCTGGCAGATACGCAGTATTTT. The encoded protein is CSASNLADTQYF. This chain connects TRBV20-1 to TRBJ2-3; D is unresolved. CDR3 length equals 12 residues. V lost 3 bases to trimming and J lost 4 bases, with 8 bases between them. Looked up from germline, CDR1 is DFQATT and CDR2 is SNEGSKA (reference sequence).